This T cell receptor (beta chain) was captured by sequencing in a study of cytomegalovirus exposure and HLA in healthy donors. Study-level findings and limits: Association of a missense DCLRE1C variant with TCR beta V- and J-gene trimming was reported in a later analysis.

Regarding donors, all were healthy bone marrow donors. Germline V gives CDR1 LNHDA, CDR2 SQIVND (reference sequence). The CDR3 has 16 amino acids. The V segment lost 6 bases and the J segment 6 bases; nucleotides outside the gene matches: 9. 60 Vbeta and 13 Jbeta primers were used in PCR. Sequencing used immunoSEQ multiplex PCR; TCRdb keeps in-frame clones, though not all of them. This table has around 150,000 clones, 70% to 90% appearing once. Concerning this clone: Its antigen is unknown.

The material sequenced was PBMCs. The clonotype originates from a man aged 18 to 29 in good health and CMV-seropositive. The chain employs TRBV19 and TRBJ2-3; TRBD2 matches at 13 bases. The CDR3 region is CASSNRLAGGKDTQYF. The CDR3, as DNA: TGTGCCAGTAGCAATCGACTAGCGGGGGGCAAGGATACGCAGTATTTT.